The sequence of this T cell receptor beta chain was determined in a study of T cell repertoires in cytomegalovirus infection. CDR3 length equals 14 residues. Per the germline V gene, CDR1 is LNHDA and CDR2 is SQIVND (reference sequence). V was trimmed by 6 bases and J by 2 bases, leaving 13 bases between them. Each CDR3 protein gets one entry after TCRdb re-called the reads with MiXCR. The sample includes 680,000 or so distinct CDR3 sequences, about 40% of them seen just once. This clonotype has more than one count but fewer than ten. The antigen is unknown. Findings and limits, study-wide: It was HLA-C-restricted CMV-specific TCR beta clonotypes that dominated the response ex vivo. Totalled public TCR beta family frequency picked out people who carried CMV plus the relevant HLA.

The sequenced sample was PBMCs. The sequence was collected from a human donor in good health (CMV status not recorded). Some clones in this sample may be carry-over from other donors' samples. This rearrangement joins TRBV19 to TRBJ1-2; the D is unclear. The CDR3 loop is CASREGSGNYGYTF. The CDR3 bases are TGTGCCAGTAGAGAAGGATCGGGGAACTATGGCTACACCTTC. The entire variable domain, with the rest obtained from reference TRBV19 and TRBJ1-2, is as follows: DGGITQSPKYLFRKEGQNVTLSCEQNLNHDAMYWYRQDPGQGLRLIYYSQIVNDFQKGDIAEGYSVSREKKESFPLTVTSAQKNPTAFYLCASREGSGNYGYTFGSGTRLTVV.